The rows below give T cell receptor beta chains drawn from one sample of a study of blood T cell repertoires in COVID-19. TCRdb's copy holds only in-frame clones and misses some; the assay was immunoSEQ multiplex PCR. The top ten hold 1% to 1.5% of the sample, which has 250,000 or so clones, about 91% seen once. Sequencing input: PBMCs or T cells enriched from blood (not recorded which). These TCRs come from a human donor in a cohort exposed to, infected with or recovered from COVID-19 (not recorded which). The donor label of this sample is uncertain. Both conserved end residues are part of each CDR3. A D gene is named only where the DNA matches it firmly. Clone size is shown for a subset of rows, as once, few, many or a class of expanded clone.

d_call clone_size j_call v_call cdr3_aa cdr3_nt
. . TRBJ1-1 TRBV2 CASSEGGGTNTEAFF TGTGCCAGCAGTGAAGGTGGCGGTACGAACACTGAAGCTTTCTTT
. . TRBJ1-4 TRBV5-1 CASSLGVATNEKLFF TGCGCCAGCAGCTTGGGCGTTGCAACTAATGAAAAACTGTTTTTT
TRBD1 . TRBJ1-4 TRBV5-5 CASSLVGGQANEKLFF TGTGCCAGCAGCTTGGTAGGAGGACAGGCTAATGAAAAACTGTTTTTT
TRBD1 . TRBJ2-5 TRBV7-9 CASSLGDRGSQETQYF TGTGCCAGCAGCTTAGGAGACAGGGGATCTCAAGAGACCCAGTACTTC
TRBD2 . TRBJ2-5 TRBV13 CASSLPRGGRETQYF TGTGCCAGCAGCTTACCTCGGGGGGGCCGAGAGACCCAGTACTTC
. . TRBJ1-2 TRBV4-2 CASSQVTGDYGYTF TGTGCCAGCAGCCAGGTGACAGGTGACTATGGCTACACCTTC
TRBD1 . TRBJ1-1 TRBV5-4 CASGSKDRGQTEAFF TGTGCCAGCGGATCCAAAGACAGGGGGCAGACTGAAGCTTTCTTT
TRBD1 . TRBJ1-1 TRBV29-1 CSVTQGAMTEAFF TGCAGCGTTACTCAGGGGGCGATGACTGAAGCTTTCTTT
TRBD1 . TRBJ2-1 TRBV28 CASSLTDRLRHNEQFF TGTGCCAGCAGTTTGACGGACAGGCTAAGACACAATGAGCAGTTCTTC
. . TRBJ1-6 TRBV7-3 CASSLSTGVGSPLHF TGTGCCAGCAGCTTATCTACGGGGGTCGGTTCACCCCTCCACTTT
. . TRBJ2-2 TRBV20-1 CSARGVGELFF TGCAGTGCTAGAGGAGTTGGGGAGCTGTTTTTT
. . TRBJ1-1 TRBV2 CASNPGGPEAFF TGTGCCAGCAACCCGGGTGGCCCTGAAGCTTTCTTT
. . TRBJ2-7 TRBV5-1 CASSLATDYEQYF TGCGCCAGCAGCTTGGCGACAGACTACGAGCAGTACTTC
TRBD2 . TRBJ2-1 TRBV30 CAWTLSGGAFNEQFF TGTGCCTGGACCCTTAGCGGGGGGGCCTTCAATGAGCAGTTCTTC
. many TRBJ1-3 TRBV14 CASSFQGGNTIYF TGTGCCAGCAGCTTTCAGGGAGGAAACACCATATATTTT
. . TRBJ1-1 TRBV10-1 CASRGGEGRDTEAFF TGCGCCAGCAGGGGAGGGGAGGGCCGAGACACTGAAGCTTTCTTT
. . TRBJ1-6 TRBV20-1 CSASPGDSPLHF TGCAGTGCTAGTCCGGGAGATTCACCCCTCCACTTT
. . TRBJ2-7 TRBV7-9 CASSLGGVYEQYF TGTGCCAGCAGCTTAGGGGGGGTTTACGAGCAGTACTTC
. once TRBJ2-2 TRBV9 CASSIRGANTGELFF TGTGCCAGCAGCATCAGGGGAGCGAACACCGGGGAGCTGTTTTTT
. . TRBJ1-4 TRBV10-3 CATRGGKGTNEKLFF TGTGCCACACGGGGGGGAAAGGGCACTAATGAAAAACTGTTTTTT
TRBD2 . TRBJ2-3 TRBV11-2 CASSFNTGREDTQYF TGTGCCAGCAGCTTTAATACGGGGAGGGAAGATACGCAGTATTTT
. . TRBJ1-2 TRBV5-6 CASSLADSPYGYTF TGTGCCAGCAGCTTGGCTGACAGTCCTTATGGCTACACCTTC
TRBD2 . TRBJ2-5 TRBV4-1 CASSQVLAGLVASGETQYF TGCGCCAGCAGCCAAGTACTAGCGGGGTTAGTTGCAAGCGGGGAGACCCAGTACTTC
TRBD1 . TRBJ1-2 TRBV10-3 CAIRDSGQGNYGYTF TGTGCCATCAGAGACTCGGGACAGGGTAACTATGGCTACACCTTC
. . TRBJ1-5 TRBV5-1 CASSLGSDQPQHF TGCGCCAGCAGCTTGGGCTCAGATCAGCCCCAGCATTTT
. . TRBJ2-5 TRBV5-5 CASSYWQETQYF TGTGCCAGCAGTTATTGGCAGGAGACCCAGTACTTC
TRBD2 . TRBJ2-7 TRBV7-2 CASSFNGGGAGYEQYF TGTGCCAGCAGCTTCAACGGCGGGGGGGCCGGGTACGAGCAGTACTTC
. once TRBJ2-5 TRBV19 CASRGLSETQYF TGTGCCAGTAGGGGGCTTTCAGAGACCCAGTACTTC
. . TRBJ1-6 TRBV11-2 CASRHQNNSPLHF TGTGCCAGCAGACACCAGAATAATTCACCCCTCCACTTT
. once TRBJ2-7 TRBV6-6 CASSYSPLGTGGDF TGTGCCAGCAGTTACTCGCCACTAGGTACAGGGGGGGACTTC
TRBD2 . TRBJ2-3 TRBV9 CASSEIAGGRTDTQYF TGTGCCAGCAGCGAGATTGCGGGGGGGCGCACAGATACGCAGTATTTT
TRBD1 once TRBJ2-7 TRBV19 CASRALGQGASHEQYF TGTGCCAGTAGGGCCCTAGGACAGGGAGCCTCACACGAGCAGTACTTC
TRBD1 once TRBJ2-6 TRBV18 CASSLRGTGATGANVLTF TGTGCCAGCTCACTCCGAGGGACAGGGGCAACTGGGGCCAACGTCCTGACTTTC
TRBD1 few TRBJ1-4 TRBV12-3/TRBV12-4 CASSLRGREKLFF TGTGCCAGCAGTTTAAGGGGGCGAGAAAAACTGTTTTTT
TRBD1 . TRBJ2-2 TRBV19 CASSIAGTPGQTNTGELFF TGTGCCAGTAGTATAGCCGGAACCCCGGGACAGACTAACACCGGGGAGCTGTTTTTT
. . TRBJ2-7 TRBV27 CASSSTVYEQYF TGTGCCAGCAGTTCGACAGTCTACGAGCAGTACTTC
TRBD2 . TRBJ2-3 TRBV9 CASSVASGGTDTQYF TGTGCCAGCAGCGTAGCTAGCGGGGGGACAGATACGCAGTATTTT
TRBD1 . TRBJ1-5 TRBV5-5 CASSPRTGFFSGNQPQHF TGTGCCAGCAGCCCGAGGACAGGGTTTTTTAGCGGCAATCAGCCCCAGCATTTT
. . TRBJ2-7 TRBV7-9 CASSPTHYEQYF TGTGCCAGCAGCCCCACACACTACGAGCAGTACTTC
TRBD1 . TRBJ1-3 TRBV28 CASSLITGGRGNTIYF TGTGCCAGCAGTTTAATTACAGGGGGCCGCGGAAACACCATATATTTT
. few TRBJ2-1 TRBV12-3/TRBV12-4 CASTLLGGEQFF TGTGCCAGCACTCTATTAGGAGGTGAGCAGTTCTTC
TRBD1 . TRBJ1-1 TRBV27 CASRGQVNTEAFF TGTGCCAGCAGAGGACAGGTGAACACTGAAGCTTTCTTT
. . TRBJ2-3 TRBV9 CASGPPERSTSTDTQYF TGTGCCAGCGGCCCCCCAGAGCGTAGCACTAGCACAGATACGCAGTATTTT
. . TRBJ1-5 TRBV7-3 CASSLGNGPRGNQPQHF TGTGCCAGCAGCTTAGGTAACGGCCCACGGGGCAATCAGCCCCAGCATTTT
. . TRBJ2-7 TRBV14 CASSLTGSSYEQYF TGTGCCAGCAGCCTCACCGGGTCCTCCTACGAGCAGTACTTC
. . TRBJ2-1 TRBV24-1 CATSDSRGEQFF TGTGCCACCAGTGATTCTCGAGGTGAGCAGTTCTTC
TRBD1 . TRBJ1-1 TRBV2 CASSMTGAETFF TGTGCCAGCAGTATGACAGGGGCTGAAACTTTCTTT